The T cell receptor beta chain described here comes from a study of blood T cell repertoires in COVID-19. On the study more broadly: Italy, Spain and the United States were the sources of the convalescent and acute COVID-19 samples. T cells, B-cell-depleted T cells, or PBMCs supplied cDNA or gDNA.

Original analysis: Amplification of reference gene primers provided the estimated nucleated cell counts. This table comes from immunoSEQ multiplex PCR, and its TCRdb copy is limited to in-frame clones, with some not included. Clonal size and the V and J genes are those of that table, whereas D and trimming came from the DNA. The sample consists of roughly 250,000 clones, roughly 80% of them appearing once. Sample: peripheral blood. The source of this sequence is a woman between 40 and 55 years old with active or convalescent COVID-19.

The CDR3 sequence: CASSISSGGADEQFF. CDR3 DNA: TGTGCCAGTAGTATTTCCAGCGGGGGGGCTGATGAGCAGTTCTTC. The V call is TRBV19, the J call TRBJ2-1; 10 bases are shared with TRBD2. Germline V gene sequence: CDR1 LNHDA, CDR2 SQIVND (reference sequence). The CDR3 has 15 amino acids. Trimming removed 3 bases from V and 8 bases from J; junction bases left unmatched: 7.